The sequence of this T cell receptor beta chain was determined in a study of blood T cell repertoires in COVID-19. For the study at large: Both acute and convalescent COVID-19 samples were obtained from the United States, Italy and Spain.

Clones were sequenced by immunoSEQ multiplex PCR, and TCRdb holds only the in-frame ones, with some missing. Of 130,000 or so clones listed, 75% to 85% are singletons. The receptor comes from a man of 80 years or more with acute or convalescent COVID-19. Sample: peripheral blood.

CDR3 DNA sequence: TGTGCCAGTAGTAGAACTAGCGGGGGGGGAAAAGAGACCCAGTACTTC. This translates into CASSRTSGGGKETQYF. The chain combines TRBV19 with TRBJ2-5; TRBD2 aligns across 13 bases. V shed 4 bases and J 3 bases; nucleotides not matched to a gene: 5. The CDR3 extends over 16 amino acids. In germline, CDR1 is LNHDA, CDR2 SQIVND (reference sequence). Full variable domain (missing parts from reference TRBV19 and TRBJ2-5): DGGITQSPKYLFRKEGQNVTLSCEQNLNHDAMYWYRQDPGQGLRLIYYSQIVNDFQKGDIAEGYSVSREKKESFPLTVTSAQKNPTAFYLCASSRTSGGGKETQYFGPGTRLLVL.